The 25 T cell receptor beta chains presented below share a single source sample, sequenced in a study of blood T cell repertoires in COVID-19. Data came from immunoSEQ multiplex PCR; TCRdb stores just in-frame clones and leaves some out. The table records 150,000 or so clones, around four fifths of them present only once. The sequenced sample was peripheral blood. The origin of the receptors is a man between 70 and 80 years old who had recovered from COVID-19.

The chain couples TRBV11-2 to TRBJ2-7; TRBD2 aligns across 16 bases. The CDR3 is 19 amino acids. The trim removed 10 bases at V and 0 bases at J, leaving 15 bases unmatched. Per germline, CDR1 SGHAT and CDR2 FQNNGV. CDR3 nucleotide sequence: TGTGCCACCAACCCCACCGGGACTAGCGGGAGGGCCCCCTCCTACGAGCAGTACTTC. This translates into CATNPTGTSGRAPSYEQYF. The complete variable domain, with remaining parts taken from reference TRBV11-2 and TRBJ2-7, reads EAGVAQSPRYKIIEKRQSVAFWCNPISGHATLYWYQQILGQGPKLLIQFQNNGVVDDSQLPKDRFSAERLKGVDSTLKIQPAKLEDSAVYLCATNPTGTSGRAPSYEQYFGPGTRLTVT.

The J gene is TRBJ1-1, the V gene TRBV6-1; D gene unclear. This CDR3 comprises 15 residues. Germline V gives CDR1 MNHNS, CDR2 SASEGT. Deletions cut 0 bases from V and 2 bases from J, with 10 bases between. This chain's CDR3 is CASSEANSGNTEAFF. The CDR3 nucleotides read TGTGCCAGCAGTGAAGCTAACTCGGGAAACACTGAAGCTTTCTTT.

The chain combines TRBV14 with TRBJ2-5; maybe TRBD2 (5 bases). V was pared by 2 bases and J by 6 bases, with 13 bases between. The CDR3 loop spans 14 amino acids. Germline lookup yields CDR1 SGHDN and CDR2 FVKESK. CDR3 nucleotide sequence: TGTGCCAGCAGCCAATTGGGAGAGTGGAAGACCCAGTACTTC. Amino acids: CASSQLGEWKTQYF.

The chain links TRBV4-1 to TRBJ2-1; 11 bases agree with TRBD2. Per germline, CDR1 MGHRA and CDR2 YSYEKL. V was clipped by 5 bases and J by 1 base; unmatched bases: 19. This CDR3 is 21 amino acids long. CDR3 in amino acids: CASSAARIAGGPGGSYNEQFF. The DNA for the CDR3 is TGCGCCAGCAGCGCCGCTAGAATAGCGGGAGGGCCGGGGGGATCCTACAATGAGCAGTTCTTC.

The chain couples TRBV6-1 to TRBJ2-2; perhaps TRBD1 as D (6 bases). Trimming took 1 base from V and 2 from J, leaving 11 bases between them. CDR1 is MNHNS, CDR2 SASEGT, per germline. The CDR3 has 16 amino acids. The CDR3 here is CASSEGWGHNTGELFF. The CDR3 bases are TGTGCCAGCAGTGAAGGGTGGGGACACAACACCGGGGAGCTGTTTTTT.

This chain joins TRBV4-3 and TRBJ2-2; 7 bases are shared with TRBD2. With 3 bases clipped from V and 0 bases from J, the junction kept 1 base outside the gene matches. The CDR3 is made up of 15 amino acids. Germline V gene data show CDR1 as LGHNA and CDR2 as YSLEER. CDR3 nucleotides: TGCGCCAGCAGCCAGGGACTAACGAACACCGGGGAGCTGTTTTTT. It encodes CASSQGLTNTGELFF.

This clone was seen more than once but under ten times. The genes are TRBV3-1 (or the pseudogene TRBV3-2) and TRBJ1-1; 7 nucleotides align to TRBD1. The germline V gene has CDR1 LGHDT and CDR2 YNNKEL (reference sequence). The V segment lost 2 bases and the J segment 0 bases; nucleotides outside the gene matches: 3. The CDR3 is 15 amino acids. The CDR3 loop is CASSQTGALNTEAFF. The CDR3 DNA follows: TGTGCCAGCAGCCAAACAGGGGCCCTGAACACTGAAGCTTTCTTT.

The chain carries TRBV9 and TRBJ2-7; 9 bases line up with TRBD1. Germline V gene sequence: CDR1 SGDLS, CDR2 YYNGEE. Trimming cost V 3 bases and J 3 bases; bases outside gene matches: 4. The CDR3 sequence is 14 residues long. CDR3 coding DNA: TGTGCCAGCAGCGCAGGGGACAGGGTCTACGAGCAGTACTTC. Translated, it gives CASSAGDRVYEQYF.

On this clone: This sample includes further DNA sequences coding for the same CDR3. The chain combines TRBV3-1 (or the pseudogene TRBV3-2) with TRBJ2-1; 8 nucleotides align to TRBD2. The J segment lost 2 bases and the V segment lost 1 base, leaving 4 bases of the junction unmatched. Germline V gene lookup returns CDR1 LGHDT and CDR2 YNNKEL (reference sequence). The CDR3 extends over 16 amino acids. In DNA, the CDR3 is TGTGCCAGCAGCCAAGGTGAGCGGGAGCCCTACAATGAGCAGTTCTTC. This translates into CASSQGEREPYNEQFF.

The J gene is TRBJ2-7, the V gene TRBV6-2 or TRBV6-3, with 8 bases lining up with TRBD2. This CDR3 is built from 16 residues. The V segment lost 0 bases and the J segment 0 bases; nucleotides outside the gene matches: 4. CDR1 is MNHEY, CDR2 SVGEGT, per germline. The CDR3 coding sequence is TGTGCCAGCAGTTACTCGGGTAGCGGGAACTCCTACGAGCAGTACTTC. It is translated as CASSYSGSGNSYEQYF.

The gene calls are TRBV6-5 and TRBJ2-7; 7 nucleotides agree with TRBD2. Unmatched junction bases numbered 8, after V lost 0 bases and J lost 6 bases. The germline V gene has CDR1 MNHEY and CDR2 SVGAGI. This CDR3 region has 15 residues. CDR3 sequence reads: CASSYSRLAGVEQYF. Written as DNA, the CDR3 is TGTGCCAGCAGTTACTCGCGACTCGCGGGAGTCGAGCAGTACTTC.

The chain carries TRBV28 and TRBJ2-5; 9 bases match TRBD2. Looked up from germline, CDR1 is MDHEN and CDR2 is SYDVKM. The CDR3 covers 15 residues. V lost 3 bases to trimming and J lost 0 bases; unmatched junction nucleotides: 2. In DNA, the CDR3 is TGTGCCAGCAGTTTGGCGGGAGGGAACCAAGAGACCCAGTACTTC. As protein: CASSLAGGNQETQYF.

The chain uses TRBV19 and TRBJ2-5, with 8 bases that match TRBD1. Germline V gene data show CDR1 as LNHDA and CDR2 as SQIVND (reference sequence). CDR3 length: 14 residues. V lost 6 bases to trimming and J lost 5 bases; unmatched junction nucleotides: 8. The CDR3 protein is CASSVWDRPETQYF. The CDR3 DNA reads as TGTGCCAGTAGCGTTTGGGACAGGCCGGAGACCCAGTACTTC. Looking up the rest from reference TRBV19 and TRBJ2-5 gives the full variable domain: DGGITQSPKYLFRKEGQNVTLSCEQNLNHDAMYWYRQDPGQGLRLIYYSQIVNDFQKGDIAEGYSVSREKKESFPLTVTSAQKNPTAFYLCASSVWDRPETQYFGPGTRLLVL.

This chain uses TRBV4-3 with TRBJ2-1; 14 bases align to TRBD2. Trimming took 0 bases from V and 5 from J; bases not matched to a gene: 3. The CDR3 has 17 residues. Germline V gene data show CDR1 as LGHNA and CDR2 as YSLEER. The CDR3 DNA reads TGCGCCAGCAGCCAAGAACCGGGACTAGCGGGAGACAATGAGCAGTTCTTC. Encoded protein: CASSQEPGLAGDNEQFF.

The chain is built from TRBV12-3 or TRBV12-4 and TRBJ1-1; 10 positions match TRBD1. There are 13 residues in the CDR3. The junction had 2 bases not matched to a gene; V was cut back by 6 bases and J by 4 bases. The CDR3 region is CASRWTGGTEAFF. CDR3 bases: TGTGCCAGCAGGTGGACAGGGGGCACTGAAGCTTTCTTT.

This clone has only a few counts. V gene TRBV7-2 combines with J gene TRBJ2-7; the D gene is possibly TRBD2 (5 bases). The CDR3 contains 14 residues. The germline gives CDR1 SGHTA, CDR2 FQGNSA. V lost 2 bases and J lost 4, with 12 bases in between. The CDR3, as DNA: TGTGCCAGCAGCTTACAGAGCGGCTGGTACGAGCAGTACTTC. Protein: CASSLQSGWYEQYF.

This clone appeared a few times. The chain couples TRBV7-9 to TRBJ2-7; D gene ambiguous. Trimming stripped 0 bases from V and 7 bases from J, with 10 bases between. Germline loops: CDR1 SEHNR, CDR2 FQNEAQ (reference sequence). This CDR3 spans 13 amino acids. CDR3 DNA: TGTGCCAGCAGCTTAGCGAGGCATTCAGAGCAGTACTTC. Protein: CASSLARHSEQYF.

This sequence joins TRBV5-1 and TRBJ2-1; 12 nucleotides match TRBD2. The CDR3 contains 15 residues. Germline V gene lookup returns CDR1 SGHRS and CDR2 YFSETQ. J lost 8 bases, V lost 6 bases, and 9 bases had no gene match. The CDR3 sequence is CASKLSLAGGDEQFF. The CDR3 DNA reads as TGCGCCAGCAAGCTAAGCCTAGCGGGAGGGGATGAGCAGTTCTTC.

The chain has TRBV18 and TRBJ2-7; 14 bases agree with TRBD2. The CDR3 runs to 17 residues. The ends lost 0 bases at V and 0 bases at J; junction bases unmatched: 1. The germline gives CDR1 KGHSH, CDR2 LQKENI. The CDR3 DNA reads TGTGCCAGCTCACCACCGGGACTAGCGGGAGTCTCCTACGAGCAGTACTTC. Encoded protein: CASSPPGLAGVSYEQYF.

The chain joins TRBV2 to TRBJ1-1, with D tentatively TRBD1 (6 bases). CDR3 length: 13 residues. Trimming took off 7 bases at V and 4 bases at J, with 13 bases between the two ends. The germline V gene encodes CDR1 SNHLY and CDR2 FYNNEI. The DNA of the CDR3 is TGTGCCAGCATTTCGGACAGTTTCACTGAAGCTTTCTTT. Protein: CASISDSFTEAFF.

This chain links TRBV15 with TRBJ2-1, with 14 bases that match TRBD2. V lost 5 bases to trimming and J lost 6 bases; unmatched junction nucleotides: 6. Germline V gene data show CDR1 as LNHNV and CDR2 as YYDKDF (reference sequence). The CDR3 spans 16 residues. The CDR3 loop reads CATSSWTSGRSNEQFF. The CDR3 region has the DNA TGTGCCACCAGCTCCTGGACTAGCGGGAGGTCCAATGAGCAGTTCTTC.

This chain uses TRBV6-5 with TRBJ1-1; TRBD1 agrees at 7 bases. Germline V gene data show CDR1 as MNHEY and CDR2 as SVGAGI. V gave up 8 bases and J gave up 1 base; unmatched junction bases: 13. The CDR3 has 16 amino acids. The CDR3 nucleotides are TGTGCCAGCCGATACTTTCCGGGACAGTCGAACACTGAAGCTTTCTTT. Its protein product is CASRYFPGQSNTEAFF.

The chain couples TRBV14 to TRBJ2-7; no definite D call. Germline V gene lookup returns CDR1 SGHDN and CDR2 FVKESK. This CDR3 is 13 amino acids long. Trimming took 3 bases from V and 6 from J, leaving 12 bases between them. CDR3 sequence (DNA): TGTGCCAGCAGCCAGACTCGGGTGGGCGAGCAGTACTTC. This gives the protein CASSQTRVGEQYF.

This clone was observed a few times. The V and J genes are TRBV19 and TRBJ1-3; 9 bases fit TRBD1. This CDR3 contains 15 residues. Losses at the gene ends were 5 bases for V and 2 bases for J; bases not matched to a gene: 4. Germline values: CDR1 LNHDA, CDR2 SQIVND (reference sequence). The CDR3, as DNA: TGTGCCAGTAGTGCGACAGGGGGAGCTGGAAACACCATATATTTT. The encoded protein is CASSATGGAGNTIYF.

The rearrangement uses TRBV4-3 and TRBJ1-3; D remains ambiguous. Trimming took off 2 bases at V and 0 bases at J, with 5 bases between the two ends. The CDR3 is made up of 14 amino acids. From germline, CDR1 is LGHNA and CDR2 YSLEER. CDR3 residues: CASSQQDSGNTIYF. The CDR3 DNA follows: TGCGCCAGCAGCCAACAGGACTCTGGAAACACCATATATTTT.